One T cell receptor (beta chain) is described in this entry. This entry comes from a study of OX40 agonist ivuxolimab in advanced cancers. The V and J ends lost 0 bases and 0 bases respectively, with 11 bases between them. In germline, CDR1 is SGHDT, CDR2 YYEEEE. The CDR3 loop spans 16 amino acids. Assay used: immunoSEQ multiplex PCR; TCRdb lists only in-frame clones, some missing. The sample shows fewer than 85,000 clones, approximately 78% of them seen only once. Sequenced here: CD4+ or CD8+ T cells sorted from blood, sampled in a trial of the OX40 agonist ivuxolimab. The gene calls are TRBV5-6 and TRBJ2-3; D may be TRBD1 (5 bases). The receptor was isolated from an adult with an advanced solid tumor such as melanoma, head and neck, liver or kidney cancer. The CDR3 protein is CASSLVGARSTDTQYF. The DNA for the CDR3 is TGTGCCAGCAGCTTGGTAGGGGCAAGGAGCACAGATACGCAGTATTTT. The whole variable domain, filled in from reference TRBV5-6 and TRBJ2-3, reads DAGVTQSPTHLIKTRGQQVTLRCSPKSGHDTVSWYQQALGQGPQFIFQYYEEEERQRGNFPDRFSGHQFPNYSSELNVNALLLGDSALYLCASSLVGARSTDTQYFGPGTRLTVL.